The 27 T cell receptor beta chains below come from one sample, sequenced in a study of cytomegalovirus exposure and HLA in healthy donors. The PCR made use of 60 Vbeta and 13 Jbeta primers. The table came from immunoSEQ multiplex PCR; TCRdb's copy has only in-frame clones and leaves some out. This sample yields around 130,000 clones, of which around three fifths are seen a single time; 6.5% to 9.5% belongs to the top ten. Sequencing used PBMCs. The receptors derive from a woman in her forties in good health and CMV-seropositive.

This chain connects TRBV2 to TRBJ2-1; a weak D match, TRBD2 (6 bases). The germline V and J ends were trimmed by 6 bases and 2 bases, with 11 bases remaining between them. This CDR3 comprises 14 residues. Germline V CDR1 and CDR2: SNHLY, FYNNEI. The DNA of the CDR3 is TGTGCCAGCAGCAAGGGGAGGACCTACAATGAGCAGTTCTTC. Translating gives CASSKGRTYNEQFF. The variable domain in full, with the rest retrieved from reference TRBV2 and TRBJ2-1, is EPEVTQTPSHQVTQMGQEVILRCVPISNHLYFYWYRQILGQKVEFLVSFYNNEISEKSEIFDDQFSVERPDGSNFTLKIRSTKLEDSAMYFCASSKGRTYNEQFFGPGTRLTVL.

By share, this clone ranks as medium-sized. The genes are TRBV13 and TRBJ2-1, with 9 nucleotides matching TRBD1. This CDR3 has 14 amino acids. Germline CDR1 PRHDT, CDR2 FYEKMQ (reference sequence). V lost 5 bases, J lost 7 bases, and 6 bases stayed unmatched. The CDR3 coding sequence is TGTGCCAGCAGCGAAGGGACAGGGTGGAATGAGCAGTTCTTC. This translates into CASSEGTGWNEQFF. The variable domain in full, with the rest retrieved from reference TRBV13 and TRBJ2-1, is AAGVIQSPRHLIKEKRETATLKCYPIPRHDTVYWYQQGPGQDPQFLISFYEKMQSDKGSIPDRFSAQQFSDYHSELNMSSLELGDSALYFCASSEGTGWNEQFFGPGTRLTVL.

This clone was picked up one time. The V call is TRBV5-1, the J call TRBJ2-7; 11 nucleotides align to TRBD1. Germline V gene sequence: CDR1 SGHRS, CDR2 YFSETQ. The CDR3 is made up of 14 amino acids. Unmatched junction bases numbered 3, after V lost 4 bases and J lost 3 bases. CDR3 in DNA: TGCGCCAGCAGCCCCGGGACAGGGGGCTACGAGCAGTACTTC. It encodes CASSPGTGGYEQYF.

CDR3 in DNA: TGTGCCAGCAGCTTAGCGGGAGACGTTCGTGAGCAGTACTTC. Translated: CASSLAGDVREQYF. The chain uses TRBV7-2 and TRBJ2-7; possibly TRBD2 for D (5 bases). Germline V gene data show CDR1 as SGHTA and CDR2 as FQGNSA. Trimming shortened V by 0 bases and J by 7 bases, and 13 bases separated the two germline ends. This CDR3 comprises 14 residues.

The J gene is TRBJ2-7, the V gene TRBV6-1; 14 positions match TRBD2. The CDR3 covers 19 residues. CDR1 is MNHNS and CDR2 is SASEGT in the germline V gene. Germline trimming cut 2 bases from V and 0 bases from J; bases unmatched to any gene: 9. CDR3 sequence: CASSEPPGLAGVRSYEQYF. DNA for the CDR3: TGTGCCAGCAGTGAACCCCCGGGACTAGCGGGAGTCCGCTCCTACGAGCAGTACTTC.

V and J are TRBV11-3 and TRBJ2-7; 15 bases are a match to TRBD2. V shed 4 bases and J 5 bases; nucleotides not matched to a gene: 9. The CDR3 length is 17 residues. Germline V lookup: CDR1 SGHNT, CDR2 YENEEA. DNA for the CDR3: TGTGCCAGCAGCTCTGGGACTAGCGGGAGGTTACGGGACGAGCAGTACTTC. This translates into CASSSGTSGRLRDEQYF.

This chain joins TRBV19 and TRBJ2-5, with a possible D match to TRBD1 (5 bases). There are 13 residues in the CDR3. Per the germline V gene, CDR1 is LNHDA and CDR2 is SQIVND (reference sequence). V was cut by 10 bases and J by 3 bases, with 15 bases left in between. The CDR3 DNA reads TGTGCCACTTCTACTCAGGGTAAAGAGACCCAGTACTTC. This codes for CATSTQGKETQYF.

The V and J genes are TRBV2 and TRBJ2-5; no clear D. The CDR3 consists of 11 residues. Trimming shortened V by 6 bases and J by 3 bases, and 5 bases separated the two germline ends. Germline V gives CDR1 SNHLY, CDR2 FYNNEI. The CDR3 protein is CASSGEETQYF. In DNA, the CDR3 is TGTGCCAGCAGCGGAGAAGAGACCCAGTACTTC.

This chain connects TRBV5-1 to TRBJ1-1; the D is unclear. CDR3 length: 13 amino acids. Germline values: CDR1 SGHRS, CDR2 YFSETQ. V was trimmed by 3 bases and J by 1 base, leaving 7 bases between them. The CDR3 here is CASSSTANTEAFF. The CDR3 DNA follows: TGCGCCAGCAGCTCTACAGCGAACACTGAAGCTTTCTTT.

V usage is TRBV15 and J usage is TRBJ1-2; 11 bases match TRBD1. Germline CDR1 is LNHNV and CDR2 is YYDKDF (reference sequence). The J segment lost 5 bases and the V segment lost 1 base, leaving 15 bases of the junction unmatched. There are 19 residues in the CDR3. The CDR3 DNA sequence: TGTGCCACCAGCAGAGTCGGAGGGACAGGGGGACCCAGAGGGTATGGCTACACCTTC. Its translation: CATSRVGGTGGPRGYGYTF.

The chain carries TRBV6-1 and TRBJ2-1; 12 bases agree with TRBD1. Germline V CDR1 and CDR2: MNHNS, SASEGT. The V segment lost 7 bases and the J segment 10 bases; nucleotides outside the gene matches: 11. The CDR3 consists of 15 residues. DNA of the CDR3: TGTGCCAGCAACCGACTACCCGGGACAGGGGGCGAGCAGTTCTTC. Translated, it gives CASNRLPGTGGEQFF.

The gene calls are TRBV5-1 and TRBJ2-7; the D gene is possibly TRBD1 (6 bases). Looked up from germline, CDR1 is SGHRS and CDR2 is YFSETQ. V lost 4 bases, J lost 2 bases, and 19 bases lay in between. The CDR3 covers 16 residues. The CDR3 loop is CASSPQTGSGAYEQYF. Here the CDR3 DNA reads TGCGCCAGCAGCCCCCAGACAGGCTCCGGGGCCTACGAGCAGTACTTC.

The rearrangement links TRBV5-1 to TRBJ1-2; 9 positions agree with TRBD1. Germline V gives CDR1 SGHRS, CDR2 YFSETQ. The CDR3 covers 14 residues. The V and J ends lost 1 base and 8 bases, in that order; junction bases with no gene match: 6. The CDR3 protein is CASSLLGQGQGYTF. CDR3 bases: TGCGCCAGCAGCTTGTTGGGACAGGGACAGGGCTACACCTTC.

This chain connects TRBV9 to TRBJ2-2; 7 bases are a match to TRBD2. V gave up 3 bases and J gave up 7 bases; unmatched junction bases: 3. This CDR3 has 13 amino acids. From germline, CDR1 is SGDLS and CDR2 YYNGEE. The CDR3 here is CASSGTSRGELFF. The CDR3 DNA sequence: TGTGCCAGCAGCGGGACTAGTCGCGGGGAGCTGTTTTTT.

The CDR3 bases are TGTGCCAGCAGCCAAGAGGACAGGGAAGCTTTCTTT. This translates into CASSQEDREAFF. The chain couples TRBV7-9 to TRBJ1-1, with TRBD1 identical over 7 bases. The CDR3 spans 12 residues. Germline lookup yields CDR1 SEHNR and CDR2 FQNEAQ (reference sequence). Unmatched junction bases numbered 5, after V lost 5 bases and J lost 8 bases.

J is TRBJ2-7 and V is TRBV5-1; no clear D gene. Germline CDR1 SGHRS, CDR2 YFSETQ. V lost 0 bases to trimming and J lost 5 bases, with 21 bases between them. The CDR3 covers 17 residues. This chain's CDR3 is CASSLAESTRAWDEQYF. As DNA, the CDR3 is TGCGCCAGCAGCTTGGCGGAGTCCACCCGAGCGTGGGACGAGCAGTACTTC.

The CDR3: CASSPQGFANEKLFF. CDR3 nucleotides: TGTGCCAGCAGTCCACAGGGGTTTGCTAATGAAAAACTGTTTTTT. This rearrangement joins TRBV6-1 to TRBJ1-4, with 7 positions matching TRBD1. The CDR3 covers 15 residues. V lost 5 bases, J lost 3 bases, and 6 bases stayed unmatched. Germline-derived CDR1 and CDR2 are MNHNS and SASEGT.

The chain links TRBV14 to TRBJ2-1; 8 positions match TRBD1. V lost 0 bases, J lost 3 bases, and 4 bases stayed unmatched. Germline CDR1 is SGHDN and CDR2 is FVKESK. This CDR3 comprises 16 residues. Here the CDR3 DNA reads TGTGCCAGCAGCCAAGAATCCGGACAGGGCTACAATGAGCAGTTCTTC. It translates to CASSQESGQGYNEQFF.

The chain carries TRBV18 and TRBJ2-2, with 10 bases identical to TRBD1. The CDR3 has 19 residues. V was pared by 4 bases and J by 0 bases, with 11 bases of the junction left unmatched. Germline values: CDR1 KGHSH, CDR2 LQKENI. The CDR3: CASSHSGQGVFANTGELFF. DNA of the CDR3: TGTGCCAGCTCACACTCAGGACAGGGGGTGTTCGCGAACACCGGGGAGCTGTTTTTT.

This clone was detected ten times or more. V usage is TRBV5-1 and J usage is TRBJ2-3, with TRBD2 matching over 7 bases. The CDR3 runs 16 residues. J gave up 2 bases and V 0 bases, and 6 bases lay outside the gene matches. Germline V CDR1 and CDR2: SGHRS, YFSETQ. The CDR3 region is CASSLVPSGFTDTQYF. Here the CDR3 DNA reads TGCGCCAGCAGCTTGGTACCTAGCGGCTTCACAGATACGCAGTATTTT.

Concerning this clone itself: One junction end does not reproduce the germline sequence, and a read error may be involved. J is TRBJ2-7 and V is TRBV7-9, with D possibly being TRBD1 (5 bases). This CDR3 contains 12 residues. Per germline, CDR1 SEHNR and CDR2 FQNEAQ (reference sequence). The CDR3 DNA sequence: TGTTCCAGCAGCTTAGATAGGGGCCTGGGGTACTTC. This sequence encodes CSSSLDRGLGYF. Using reference TRBV7-9 and TRBJ2-7 for the parts outside the CDR3, the full variable domain is DTGVSQNPRHKITKRGQNVTFRCDPISEHNRLYWYRQTLGQGPEFLTYFQNEAQLEKSRLLSDRFSAERPKGSFSTLEIQRTEQGDSAMYLCSSSLDRGLGYFGPGTRLTVT.

This chain joins TRBV7-8 and TRBJ1-5, with 7 bases lining up with TRBD1. The ends lost 1 base at V and 2 bases at J; junction bases unmatched: 8. The CDR3 sequence is 17 residues long. The germline gives CDR1 SGHVS, CDR2 FQNEAQ. CDR3 sequence: CASSLGGGTGGNQPQHF. DNA for the CDR3: TGTGCCAGCAGCTTAGGTGGGGGCACAGGGGGCAATCAGCCCCAGCATTTT.

The chain uses TRBV28 and TRBJ2-7, with TRBD2 identical over 11 bases. The germline V gene has CDR1 MDHEN and CDR2 SYDVKM. Losses at the gene ends were 3 bases for V and 2 bases for J; bases not matched to a gene: 6. The CDR3 spans 16 residues. The CDR3 region is CASSLPLAGDPYEQYF. CDR3 nucleotides: TGTGCCAGCAGTTTGCCACTAGCGGGAGATCCCTACGAGCAGTACTTC.

The rearrangement joins TRBV9 to TRBJ1-2, with D maybe TRBD1 (5 bases). V was shortened by 0 bases and J by 4 bases, with 7 bases between the two germline ends. Germline lookup yields CDR1 SGDLS and CDR2 YYNGEE. The CDR3 is 13 residues long. The CDR3 loop is CASSVEGSYGYTF. CDR3 nucleotide sequence: TGTGCCAGCAGCGTAGAGGGGTCCTATGGCTACACCTTC.

The chain combines TRBV28 with TRBJ2-5, with TRBD1 matching over 11 bases. The CDR3 is 18 amino acids. The germline CDR1 and CDR2 sequences are MDHEN and SYDVKM. Trimming at V came to 2 bases and at J to 2 bases, leaving 10 bases not matched to a gene. CDR3 nucleotide sequence: TGTGCCAGCAGTTTAGGAGGGGGGGGGACAGGGGGTCAAGAGACCCAGTACTTC. Translating gives CASSLGGGGTGGQETQYF.

The V gene is TRBV11-2, the J gene TRBJ2-4; 8 positions agree with TRBD2. This CDR3 has 16 residues. The junction had 4 bases not matched to a gene; V was cut back by 3 bases and J by 0 bases. Germline lookup yields CDR1 SGHAT and CDR2 FQNNGV. This chain's CDR3 is CASSFLTSGAKNIQYF. The CDR3 DNA sequence: TGTGCCAGCAGCTTCCTAACTAGCGGAGCCAAAAACATTCAGTACTTC.

This clone was observed a few times. The gene calls are TRBV6-1 and TRBJ1-1; D remains ambiguous. Germline CDR1 reads MNHNS; CDR2 reads SASEGT. CDR3 length: 13 residues. Trimming removed 2 bases from V and 5 bases from J, with 9 bases in between. CDR3 amino acids: CASSERERTEAFF. CDR3 DNA: TGTGCCAGCAGTGAAAGGGAGAGGACTGAAGCTTTCTTT.